These T cell receptor beta chains were read from a single sample in a study of T cell repertoires in cytomegalovirus infection. Antigens for these TCRs are unknown. TCRdb passed the reads through MiXCR, listing each CDR3 protein once. This table holds some 920,000 distinct CDR3 sequences, 25% to 40% found once. The sample in question was cultured CD8+ T cells from PBMCs, obtained from culture after CMV antigen stimulation. All receptors derive from a human donor in good health (CMV status not recorded). Some clones in this sample may be carry-over from other donors' samples. The CDR3 runs from the conserved cysteine through the conserved F or W. The D gene is left open where the match is weak. Clone sizes are given selectively: once, few, many, or a class where the clone is expanded.

CDR3 protein: CATPRARGPYNEQFF
CDR3 DNA: TGTGCCACCCCCCGAGCGCGGGGGCCCTACAATGAGCAGTTCTTC
V gene: TRBV7-2
D gene: -
clone size: -
J gene: TRBJ2-1

CDR3 protein: CASLPMGSVAYEQYF
CDR3 DNA: TGTGCCAGCCTCCCTATGGGCTCCGTCGCCTACGAGCAGTACTTC
V gene: TRBV7-8
D gene: -
clone size: many
J gene: TRBJ2-7

CDR3 protein: CASSQDPGLRIGSPLHF
CDR3 DNA: TGCGCCAGCAGCCAAGATCCCGGCCTGCGAATAGGTTCACCCCTCCACTTT
V gene: TRBV4-1
D gene: -
clone size: -
J gene: TRBJ1-6

CDR3 protein: CASSLSVGAYGYTF
CDR3 DNA: TGTGCCAGCAGTTTATCGGTGGGGGCCTATGGCTACACCTTC
V gene: TRBV27
D gene: -
clone size: -
J gene: TRBJ1-2

CDR3 protein: CASSQSSGQGNEQFF
CDR3 DNA: TGCGCCAGCAGCCAATCCTCGGGACAGGGAAATGAGCAGTTCTTC
V gene: TRBV4-1
D gene: TRBD1
clone size: few
J gene: TRBJ2-1

CDR3 protein: CASSPYQGSTDTQYF
CDR3 DNA: TGCGCCAGCAGCCCATATCAGGGGTCCACAGATACGCAGTATTTT
V gene: TRBV4-1
D gene: -
clone size: few
J gene: TRBJ2-3

CDR3 protein: CASSLSQDRGSYEQYF
CDR3 DNA: TGTGCCAGCAGTTTATCTCAGGACAGGGGGTCCTACGAGCAGTACTTC
V gene: TRBV27
D gene: TRBD1
clone size: few
J gene: TRBJ2-7

CDR3 protein: CATSHPGDGWGETQYF
CDR3 DNA: TGTGCCACCAGCCACCCTGGGGACGGCTGGGGGGAGACCCAGTACTTC
V gene: TRBV12-3/TRBV12-4
D gene: -
clone size: -
J gene: TRBJ2-5

CDR3 protein: CASSLDAGTPKSNTEAFF
CDR3 DNA: TGTGCCAGCAGTCTCGATGCCGGGACACCTAAATCGAACACTGAAGCTTTCTTT
V gene: TRBV28
D gene: -
clone size: -
J gene: TRBJ1-1

CDR3 protein: CASSGERLKGTDTQYF
CDR3 DNA: TGTGCCAGCAGTGGGGAGCGGCTAAAGGGCACAGATACGCAGTATTTT
V gene: TRBV2
D gene: -
clone size: few
J gene: TRBJ2-3

CDR3 protein: CASSLVKVGDLPSYEQYF
CDR3 DNA: TGTGCCAGCAGCTTAGTGAAGGTCGGGGACCTTCCCTCCTACGAGCAGTACTTC
V gene: TRBV7-2
D gene: -
clone size: many
J gene: TRBJ2-7

CDR3 protein: CASKLAPGGEQYF
CDR3 DNA: TGTGCCAGCAAGTTGGCGCCGGGGGGGGAGCAGTACTTC
V gene: TRBV6-1
D gene: TRBD2
clone size: -
J gene: TRBJ2-7

CDR3 protein: CSARPLTGTWEANYGYTF
CDR3 DNA: TGCAGTGCTAGACCTCTAACGGGAACCTGGGAAGCTAACTATGGCTACACCTTC
V gene: TRBV20-1
D gene: -
clone size: -
J gene: TRBJ1-2

CDR3 protein: CASSFRGLGYGYTF
CDR3 DNA: TGTGCCAGCAGTTTCAGGGGGCTCGGCTATGGCTACACCTTC
V gene: TRBV27
D gene: TRBD1
clone size: -
J gene: TRBJ1-2

CDR3 protein: CSARPLEPRVFF
CDR3 DNA: TGCAGTGCTAGACCCCTAGAGCCTAGAGTGTTTTTT
V gene: TRBV20-1
D gene: -
clone size: -
J gene: TRBJ1-4

CDR3 protein: CASSIGNNQPQHF
CDR3 DNA: TGTGCCAGTAGTATTGGGAATAATCAGCCCCAGCATTTT
V gene: TRBV19
D gene: -
clone size: -
J gene: TRBJ1-5

CDR3 protein: CASSQVASNSPLHF
CDR3 DNA: TGCGCCAGCAGCCAAGTTGCCAGTAATTCACCCCTCCACTTT
V gene: TRBV4-1
D gene: -
clone size: once
J gene: TRBJ1-6

CDR3 protein: CASRNAGQGILSLDPGPLGEAFF
CDR3 DNA: TGTGCCAGCAGAAATGCGGGACAGGGAATTCTGTCATTGGATCCGGGGCCACTGGGAGAAGCTTTCTTT
V gene: TRBV6-1
D gene: TRBD1
clone size: once
J gene: TRBJ1-1

CDR3 protein: CASRTRGGARETQYF
CDR3 DNA: TGTGCCAGCAGGACTCGCGGGGGGGCCAGGGAGACCCAGTACTTC
V gene: TRBV6-2/TRBV6-3
D gene: TRBD2
clone size: -
J gene: TRBJ2-5

CDR3 protein: CASSPLRGQNTEAFF
CDR3 DNA: TGTGCCAGCTCACCATTGAGGGGCCAGAACACTGAAGCTTTCTTT
V gene: TRBV18
D gene: -
clone size: -
J gene: TRBJ1-1

CDR3 protein: CASGLETSTDTQYF
CDR3 DNA: TGTGCTAGTGGTTTGGAAACTAGCACAGATACGCAGTATTTT
V gene: TRBV12-5
D gene: -
clone size: -
J gene: TRBJ2-3

CDR3 protein: CASSPLPGGGYTF
CDR3 DNA: TGTGCCAGTAGTCCCCTCCCCGGGGGAGGCTACACCTTC
V gene: TRBV19
D gene: -
clone size: -
J gene: TRBJ1-2

CDR3 protein: CASSHSNGPVEKLFF
CDR3 DNA: TGCGCCAGCAGCCACTCAAACGGCCCAGTAGAAAAACTGTTTTTT
V gene: TRBV4-1
D gene: -
clone size: -
J gene: TRBJ1-4

CDR3 protein: CAAGNGGVTEAFF
CDR3 DNA: TGTGCCGCTGGGAACGGAGGGGTCACTGAAGCTTTCTTT
V gene: TRBV19
D gene: -
clone size: -
J gene: TRBJ1-1

CDR3 protein: CASMQRRGHYNEQFF
CDR3 DNA: TGTGCCAGCATGCAGAGGCGGGGGCATTACAATGAGCAGTTCTTC
V gene: TRBV7-6
D gene: -
clone size: few
J gene: TRBJ2-1

CDR3 protein: CASSEGYGELFF
CDR3 DNA: TGTGCCAGCAGTGAGGGTTACGGGGAGCTGTTTTTT
V gene: TRBV27
D gene: -
clone size: -
J gene: TRBJ2-2

CDR3 protein: CASSIGLEQFF
CDR3 DNA: TGTGCCAGCAGTATCGGACTAGAGCAGTTCTTC
V gene: TRBV6-6
D gene: -
clone size: few
J gene: TRBJ2-1

CDR3 protein: CASSLETGYGYTF
CDR3 DNA: TGTGCCAGCAGCTTAGAAACGGGCTATGGCTACACCTTC
V gene: TRBV7-9
D gene: -
clone size: many
J gene: TRBJ1-2

CDR3 protein: CASSSPGPRDRTSYNEQFF
CDR3 DNA: TGTGCCAGCAGCTCCCCCGGCCCCCGGGACAGGACTTCCTACAATGAGCAGTTCTTC
V gene: TRBV11-2
D gene: TRBD1
clone size: few
J gene: TRBJ2-1

CDR3 protein: CASINIAGSSYNEQFF
CDR3 DNA: TGTGCCAGCATTAACATAGCGGGGAGCTCCTACAATGAGCAGTTCTTC
V gene: TRBV2
D gene: TRBD2
clone size: few
J gene: TRBJ2-1

CDR3 protein: CASSLSEESNEKLFF
CDR3 DNA: TGTGCCAGCAGCTTGTCCGAGGAATCTAATGAAAAACTGTTTTTT
V gene: TRBV5-6
D gene: -
clone size: -
J gene: TRBJ1-4

CDR3 protein: CASSIPPAYSNQPQHF
CDR3 DNA: TGTGCCAGTAGTATACCTCCAGCTTATAGCAATCAGCCCCAGCATTTT
V gene: TRBV19
D gene: -
clone size: -
J gene: TRBJ1-5

CDR3 protein: CAISDRTGGDSNTEAFF
CDR3 DNA: TGTGCCATCAGTGACAGGACAGGGGGCGATTCGAACACTGAAGCTTTCTTT
V gene: TRBV10-3
D gene: TRBD1
clone size: once
J gene: TRBJ1-1

CDR3 protein: CASSPRLEERDTQYF
CDR3 DNA: TGTGCCAGCAGCCCCCGACTAGAGGAAAGAGATACGCAGTATTTT
V gene: TRBV5-4
D gene: -
clone size: few
J gene: TRBJ2-3

CDR3 protein: CASNTDRGRSSGNTIYF
CDR3 DNA: TGTGCCAGCAATACGGACAGGGGCAGGAGCTCTGGAAACACCATATATTTT
V gene: TRBV6-2/TRBV6-3
D gene: TRBD1
clone size: few
J gene: TRBJ1-3

CDR3 protein: CASSATGQRGTDTQYF
CDR3 DNA: TGTGCCAGCTCAGCCACGGGGCAGCGGGGAACAGATACGCAGTATTTT
V gene: TRBV18
D gene: TRBD2
clone size: -
J gene: TRBJ2-3

CDR3 protein: CASSVGQGFYGYTF
CDR3 DNA: TGTGCCAGCAGTGTCGGACAAGGGTTCTATGGCTACACCTTC
V gene: TRBV12-3/TRBV12-4
D gene: -
clone size: few
J gene: TRBJ1-2

CDR3 protein: CASSLGFRHTDTQYF
CDR3 DNA: TGTGCCAGCAGTTTAGGTTTCAGGCACACAGATACGCAGTATTTT
V gene: TRBV27
D gene: -
clone size: -
J gene: TRBJ2-3

CDR3 protein: CASSPRTGGLQETQYF
CDR3 DNA: TGTGCCAGCAGCCCCAGGACAGGGGGCCTCCAAGAGACCCAGTACTTC
V gene: TRBV7-9
D gene: TRBD1
clone size: few
J gene: TRBJ2-5

CDR3 protein: CASSVGRGGINGYTF
CDR3 DNA: TGTGCCAGCAGCGTCGGGCGAGGCGGTATTAATGGCTACACCTTC
V gene: TRBV11-2
D gene: -
clone size: once
J gene: TRBJ1-2